Shown below are 17 T cell receptor beta chains from a single sample sequenced in a study of naive and memory T cell subsets (dated by TCRdb to 2017 to 2019). General findings and caveats noted by the study authors: Naive repertoires, especially CD8, contained a few larger clonotypes, possibly memory cells re-expressing CD45RA.

The library was produced with UMI-ligation and nested PCR. For sequencing, an Illumina MiSeq was employed. The beta constant-region primer was an equimolar mix of two oligonucleotides covering both TRBC1 and TRBC2. Four rounds of PCR, combining the SP2 primer with nested alpha and beta constant-region primers, were used to amplify the ligated cDNA. The public reads were reprocessed in TCRdb via fastp at Q25 and MiXCR, keeping in-frame beta chains. Records with the same CDR3 protein are collapsed into one entry carrying the most frequent genes and DNA. A total of around 140,000 distinct CDR3 sequences appear in this sample, approximately 21% of them only once. The ten largest account for approximately 0.58% of the sample. For these TCRs, the target antigens are not known. Sequenced: naive CD8+ T cells from blood. Interpreted using the paper, the cell subset or site label stands for: naive T cells, CD45RA high CD27+. These TCRs come from a human donor in good health.

This rearrangement joins TRBV5-4 to TRBJ2-7, with 8 nucleotides matching TRBD1. CDR1 is SGHNT and CDR2 is YYREEE in the germline V gene (reference sequence). J gave up 7 bases and V 0 bases, and 0 bases lay outside the gene matches. This CDR3 has 12 amino acids. CDR3 loop: CASSLDRGEQYF. The DNA for the CDR3 is TGTGCCAGCAGCTTGGACAGGGGGGAGCAGTACTTC.

The J gene is TRBJ2-1, the V gene TRBV29-1; possibly TRBD1 for D (5 bases). This CDR3 region has 13 residues. V lost 2 bases and J 14 bases, leaving 19 bases between the germline ends. The germline CDR1 and CDR2 sequences are SQVTM and ANQGSEA. The chain's CDR3 is CSVENLMSDRKFF. The CDR3 DNA reads TGCAGCGTTGAAAATCTTATGTCCGACAGAAAGTTCTTC.

There are a few counts of this clonotype. The chain recombines TRBV7-9 with TRBJ2-3; D perhaps matches TRBD1 (6 bases). V was shortened by 5 bases and J by 0 bases, with 15 bases between the two germline ends. The CDR3 is 16 residues long. Per the germline V gene, CDR1 is SEHNR and CDR2 is FQNEAQ (reference sequence). The CDR3 loop is CASSGSTGISTDTQYF. The CDR3 DNA reads as TGTGCCAGCAGCGGGTCGACAGGAATTAGCACAGATACGCAGTATTTT.

The chain employs TRBV3-1 and TRBJ1-5, with D tentatively TRBD1 (6 bases). V lost 1 base and J lost 7, with 20 bases in between. CDR3 length equals 17 residues. Per germline, CDR1 LGHDT and CDR2 YNNKEL (reference sequence). The CDR3 loop reads CASSQGLRGRRDQPQHF. CDR3 sequence (DNA): TGTGCCAGCAGCCAAGGCCTCCGGGGGCGCCGGGACCAGCCCCAGCATTTT.

The chain has TRBV7-3 and TRBJ2-1; the match to TRBD1 covers 8 bases. Germline V gene lookup returns CDR1 SGHTA and CDR2 FQGTGA. This CDR3 has 15 residues. Trimming removed 2 bases from V and 8 bases from J; junction bases left unmatched: 8. CDR3 sequence (DNA): TGTGCCAGCAGCTTAGTCCCAGGGGGCCGGGATGAGCAGTTCTTC. This encodes CASSLVPGGRDEQFF.

The V and J genes are TRBV30 and TRBJ2-2; no firm D call. Trimming took off 0 bases at V and 4 bases at J, with 6 bases between the two ends. The CDR3 totals 13 residues. Per the germline V gene, CDR1 is GTSNPN and CDR2 is SVGIG (reference sequence). This chain's CDR3 is CAWSVTSTGELFF. CDR3 nucleotides: TGTGCCTGGAGTGTCACGAGCACCGGGGAGCTGTTTTTT.

This clonotype was recorded a few times. The chain links TRBV20-1 to TRBJ2-7, with a possible D match to TRBD1 (6 bases). V shed 3 bases and J shed 4 bases, with 16 bases lying between them. This CDR3 is 14 amino acids long. Germline V gives CDR1 DFQATT, CDR2 SNEGSKA (reference sequence). The DNA for the CDR3 is TGCAGTGCTAGGCCCCGGGACACCTCTTACGAGCAGTACTTC. This encodes CSARPRDTSYEQYF.

Here the CDR3 DNA reads TGCAGTGCTAGAGACGGGGTTTTGACTGAAGCTTTCTTT. Translated, it gives CSARDGVLTEAFF. V and J are TRBV20-1 and TRBJ1-1, with D uncertain. V was trimmed by 0 bases and J by 5 bases, leaving 10 bases between them. The CDR3 consists of 13 residues. Germline lookup yields CDR1 DFQATT and CDR2 SNEGSKA (reference sequence).

This clonotype appeared a single time. This chain links TRBV12-3 or TRBV12-4 with TRBJ2-5; D perhaps matches TRBD2 (5 bases). Trimming left V 3 bases short and J 5 bases short, with 7 bases between. There are 12 residues in the CDR3. In DNA, the CDR3 is TGTGCCAGCAGTTTTAGCGAGGAGACCCAGTACTTC. It is translated as CASSFSEETQYF.

The CDR3, as DNA: TGCAGTGCTAGCGGTGGCGAGACTGGGGCCAACGTCCTGACTTTC. Translation gives CSASGGETGANVLTF. The chain uses TRBV20-1 and TRBJ2-6; D is ambiguous. CDR3 size: 15 residues. CDR1 and CDR2 (germline): DFQATT, SNEGSKA (reference sequence). V dropped 3 bases and J dropped 2 bases, with 11 bases sitting between them.

The chain uses TRBV7-6 and TRBJ2-2; the D gene is possibly TRBD1 (6 bases). The CDR3 has 16 residues. The V gene's germline CDR1 is SGHVS and CDR2 FNYEAQ. V gave up 5 bases and J gave up 6 bases, with 19 bases separating them. This CDR3 reads CASSAGVTGFAGELFF. CDR3 DNA: TGTGCCAGCAGCGCAGGCGTCACAGGGTTCGCCGGGGAGCTGTTTTTT.

The sample holds a few counts of this clonotype. V and J are TRBV29-1 and TRBJ2-2; 11 bases align to TRBD2. CDR1 is SQVTM, CDR2 ANQGSEA, per germline. The CDR3 length is 14 residues. Trimming cost V 6 bases and J 4 bases; bases outside gene matches: 4. In DNA, the CDR3 is TGCAGCGTCAGGACTAGCGGGTCCACCGGGGAGCTGTTTTTT. Its protein is CSVRTSGSTGELFF.

This clonotype was seen more than once but under ten times. The chain joins TRBV27 to TRBJ2-7, with 7 nucleotides matching TRBD2. V dropped 2 bases and J dropped 4; count of bases not matched to a gene: 2. The CDR3 has 13 amino acids. Looked up from germline, CDR1 is MNHEY and CDR2 is SMNVEV (reference sequence). This CDR3 reads CASSLMGGYEQYF. CDR3 bases: TGTGCCAGCAGTTTAATGGGAGGGTACGAGCAGTACTTC.

The V and J genes are TRBV5-1 and TRBJ2-1, with TRBD1 matching over 10 bases. This CDR3 has 15 residues. CDR1 and CDR2 (germline): SGHRS, YFSETQ. The junction had 9 bases not matched to a gene; V was cut back by 4 bases and J by 8 bases. The DNA of the CDR3 is TGCGCCAGCAGCACCGGGACAGGGGTAGTGCATGAGCAGTTCTTC. Its translation is CASSTGTGVVHEQFF.

This chain links TRBV10-3 with TRBJ1-1, with a possible D match to TRBD1 (6 bases). Germline V gene sequence: CDR1 ENHRY, CDR2 SYGVKD. V was shortened by 6 bases and J by 5 bases, with 25 bases between the two germline ends. This CDR3 contains 17 residues. The DNA of the CDR3 is TGTGCCATCAGGCAACAGGAGAACAGGGATGAGGGGACTGAAGCTTTCTTT. Its protein is CAIRQQENRDEGTEAFF.

As for this clonotype: An end of the junction differs from the germline gene, which may be a read error. V usage is TRBV30 and J usage is TRBJ2-7; D perhaps matches TRBD2 (6 bases). Germline V gene sequence: CDR1 GTSNPN, CDR2 SVGIG (reference sequence). This CDR3 region has 12 residues. The DNA of the CDR3 is TGTGCCTGGAGAGCGACTAGACCCGAGAAGTACTTC. Its translation: CAWRATRPEKYF.

The J gene is TRBJ2-5, the V gene TRBV10-3; D possibly corresponds to TRBD2 (5 bases). V was cut by 8 bases and J by 1 base, with 17 bases left in between. CDR1 ENHRY and CDR2 SYGVKD come from the germline V gene. The CDR3 is 15 residues long. CDR3 nucleotide sequence: TGTGCCATCCGGCCGGAGACAAGCGGCCAAGAGACCCAGTACTTC. It yields the protein CAIRPETSGQETQYF.